One and the same sample provided the 30 T cell receptor beta chains below, sequenced in a study of CD8+ T cells in alopecia areata (dated by TCRdb to between 2018 and 2020). Read against the paper, the sample's time point label means: baseline before oral tofacitinib. The library was prepared using the immunoSEQ multiplex PCR assay. For TCR sequencing, RNA was extracted from every sample and reverse transcribed into cDNA to serve as template. Entries here come from immuneACCESS through TCRdb and include only in-frame sequences with V and J called. Some clones fail to appear in such tables; in the studies checked, an unresolved V gene covers under half of the shortfall, and the cause of the remainder is unknown. The table for this sample lists almost 250,000 clones; about two thirds of them were counted only once. The ten biggest clones cover more than 0.95% of the sample. The source material was CD4+ T cells sorted from blood, sampled at week 0. The source is a human donor with alopecia areata.

V is TRBV30 and J is TRBJ1-2; a weak D match, TRBD1 (5 bases). Germline CDR1 and CDR2: GTSNPN and SVGIG (reference sequence). The CDR3 contains 12 residues. V lost 0 bases and J 11 bases, leaving 13 bases between the germline ends. DNA for the CDR3: TGTGCCTGGAGTGTACGTCGGGACGGTTACACCTTC. Residues: CAWSVRRDGYTF.

The chain joins TRBV7-9 to TRBJ1-1; perhaps TRBD1 as D (5 bases). Deletions cut 8 bases from V and 5 bases from J, with 18 bases between. From germline, CDR1 is SEHNR and CDR2 FQNEAQ (reference sequence). The CDR3 contains 14 residues. CDR3 nucleotide sequence: TGTGCCAGCTCAACCAGGCAGGGCAGTACTGAAGCTTTCTTT. It yields the protein CASSTRQGSTEAFF. Variable domain in full (rest from reference TRBV7-9 and TRBJ1-1): DTGVSQNPRHKITKRGQNVTFRCDPISEHNRLYWYRQTLGQGPEFLTYFQNEAQLEKSRLLSDRFSAERPKGSFSTLEIQRTEQGDSAMYLCASSTRQGSTEAFFGQGTRLTVV.

The gene calls are TRBV30 and TRBJ1-4; the match to TRBD1 covers 8 bases. Trimming at V came to 0 bases and at J to 7 bases, leaving 10 bases not matched to a gene. CDR3 length: 16 residues. Germline V gene data show CDR1 as GTSNPN and CDR2 as SVGIG (reference sequence). This CDR3 is CAWSVLGRQGSEKLFF. Written as DNA, the CDR3 is TGTGCCTGGAGTGTACTAGGAAGACAGGGGAGTGAAAAACTGTTTTTT.

V gene TRBV4-2 combines with J gene TRBJ2-7, with TRBD1 identical over 7 bases. The V segment lost 3 bases and the J segment 3 bases; nucleotides outside the gene matches: 8. Germline CDR1 LGHNA, CDR2 YNFKEQ. The CDR3 runs 15 residues. CDR3 amino acids: CASSHPGQAVYEQYF. CDR3 in DNA: TGTGCCAGCAGCCATCCTGGACAGGCGGTCTACGAGCAGTACTTC.

The chain couples TRBV5-1 to TRBJ2-7, with D hard to call. This CDR3 is 13 amino acids long. The V gene's germline CDR1 is SGHRS and CDR2 YFSETQ. V shed 7 bases and J shed 0 bases, with 11 bases lying between them. The CDR3 sequence is CASQGPSSYEQYF. In nucleotides, the CDR3 is TGCGCCAGCCAAGGCCCCAGCTCCTACGAGCAGTACTTC.

The CDR3 loop is CAWSRPGTGKAFF. As DNA, the CDR3 is TGTGCCTGGAGTCGGCCGGGGACAGGAAAAGCTTTCTTT. The chain joins TRBV30 to TRBJ1-1; 8 nucleotides align to TRBD1. After removal of 2 bases from V and 9 bases from J, the junction contained 8 bases not matched to a gene. There are 13 residues in the CDR3. Germline CDR1 reads GTSNPN; CDR2 reads SVGIG (reference sequence).

This chain uses TRBV9 with TRBJ2-3, with a possible D match to TRBD2 (5 bases). The germline V gene encodes CDR1 SGDLS and CDR2 YYNGEE. The CDR3 has 15 residues. Between the trimmed V and J ends, which lost 2 bases and 3 bases, there was a span of 13 bases. CDR3 loop: CASSVAGLGTDTQYF. The CDR3 bases are TGTGCCAGCAGCGTTGCGGGCCTGGGGACAGATACGCAGTATTTT.

The CDR3 region has the DNA TGCGCCAGCAGCCAAGACCCCTCGGGCTACACCTTC. Translating it yields CASSQDPSGYTF. This chain uses TRBV4-1 with TRBJ1-2; D gene unclear. The V end was cut by 0 bases, the J end by 8 bases, with 7 bases between. The germline gives CDR1 MGHRA, CDR2 YSYEKL. The CDR3 loop spans 12 amino acids.

This rearrangement joins TRBV2 to TRBJ1-1; 7 bases are shared with TRBD1. Unmatched junction bases numbered 3, after V lost 8 bases and J lost 0 bases. Germline CDR1 is SNHLY and CDR2 is FYNNEI. The CDR3 runs to 13 residues. As DNA, the CDR3 is TGTGCCAGCCGACAGGGAGTGAACACTGAAGCTTTCTTT. Its translation: CASRQGVNTEAFF.

This clone was seen just once. The rearrangement links TRBV11-2 to TRBJ2-4; TRBD1 matches 8 bases. V lost 5 bases and J lost 8; bases outside the gene matches: 5. Germline values: CDR1 SGHAT, CDR2 FQNNGV. The CDR3 has 13 residues. The CDR3 bases are TGTGCCAGCAGCAGGACAGGGACGGACATTCAGTACTTC. Translation gives CASSRTGTDIQYF.

The CDR3 DNA follows: TGCAGCGGCCTCAATCGGGTCAATGAGCAGTTCTTC. Amino acids: CSGLNRVNEQFF. The chain recombines TRBV29-1 with TRBJ2-1; D ambiguous. Germline V gene data show CDR1 as SQVTM and CDR2 as ANQGSEA. This CDR3 region has 12 residues. The V gene lost 7 bases and the J gene lost 6 bases, with 13 bases spanning the gap.

The chain couples TRBV4-1 to TRBJ2-3, with 11 bases identical to TRBD2. Germline trimming cut 1 base from V and 5 bases from J; bases unmatched to any gene: 8. CDR1 and CDR2 (germline): MGHRA, YSYEKL. CDR3 length: 17 amino acids. Written as DNA, the CDR3 is TGCGCCAGCAGCCAAGGAGTAGCGGGGGGGCGCATAGATACGCAGTATTTT. Amino acids: CASSQGVAGGRIDTQYF.

A word on this clone: Other DNA sequences in this sample translate to the same CDR3. The chain combines TRBV29-1 with TRBJ1-1; TRBD1 agrees at 10 bases. The CDR3 covers 12 residues. CDR1 is SQVTM and CDR2 is ANQGSEA in the germline V gene. The J segment lost 4 bases and the V segment lost 6 bases, leaving 2 bases of the junction unmatched. The CDR3 reads CSVGQGGTEAFF. CDR3 DNA: TGCAGCGTCGGACAGGGGGGCACTGAAGCTTTCTTT.

This clone has only one observation. The chain uses TRBV4-2 and TRBJ2-7, with 11 positions matching TRBD2. Germline values: CDR1 LGHNA, CDR2 YNFKEQ. Germline trimming cut 4 bases from V and 3 bases from J; bases unmatched to any gene: 5. CDR3 length: 15 residues. The CDR3 DNA follows: TGTGCCAGCAGCCTTACCGGGACTAGCGGCTACGAGCAGTACTTC. Protein product: CASSLTGTSGYEQYF.

The rearrangement joins TRBV10-3 to TRBJ2-7, with 7 bases identical to TRBD2. The CDR3 totals 12 residues. Trimming cost V 11 bases and J 2 bases; bases outside gene matches: 6. Germline lookup yields CDR1 ENHRY and CDR2 SYGVKD. As DNA, the CDR3 is TGTGCCTCTAGGGGAGGGACCTACGAGCAGTACTTC. It is translated as CASRGGTYEQYF.

This clone was detected once. The chain uses TRBV6-5 and TRBJ1-6; no reliable D call. Germline CDR1 is MNHEY and CDR2 is SVGAGI. The CDR3 contains 14 residues. Between the trimmed V and J ends, which lost 0 bases and 16 bases, there was a span of 16 bases. The DNA of the CDR3 is TGTGCCAGCAGTTACTCCCCGGACGGTAGCTCTCTCCACTTT. Amino acid sequence: CASSYSPDGSSLHF.

The V gene is TRBV14, the J gene TRBJ1-1; possible D gene TRBD1, 5 bases. Germline values: CDR1 SGHDN, CDR2 FVKESK. The CDR3 sequence is 14 residues long. The germline V and J ends were trimmed by 5 bases and 4 bases, with 14 bases remaining between them. The CDR3 reads CASSASKGFTEAFF. The CDR3 DNA reads TGTGCCAGCAGCGCTAGTAAGGGGTTCACTGAAGCTTTCTTT.

This chain connects TRBV7-2 to TRBJ1-3; D is unresolved. The CDR3 is 14 residues long. CDR1 and CDR2 from the germline V gene are SGHTA and FQGNSA. The V end was cut by 1 base, the J end by 0 bases, with 4 bases between. The CDR3 nucleotides are TGTGCCAGCAGCTTAGAGGTCTCTGGAAACACCATATATTTT. Its protein is CASSLEVSGNTIYF.

The chain uses TRBV25-1 and TRBJ1-1; tentatively, D is TRBD1 (5 bases). The CDR3 is made up of 16 amino acids. The V gene's germline CDR1 is MGHDK and CDR2 SYGVNS. Trimming shortened V by 1 base and J by 8 bases, and 20 bases separated the two germline ends. The CDR3 DNA reads TGTGCCAGCAGTGAATGGTGGGCCCGGGACGTGAAGGAAGCTTTCTTT. It is translated as CASSEWWARDVKEAFF.

This clone has a handful of counts. The CDR3 DNA sequence: TGTGCCAGCAGCGTCCAGGGCTCCGGGGCCAACGTCCTGACTTTC. This translates into CASSVQGSGANVLTF. The chain recombines TRBV9 with TRBJ2-6; perhaps TRBD1 as D (5 bases). Trimming pared 2 bases from V and 4 bases from J, leaving 10 bases between. This CDR3 region has 15 residues. Germline V gene lookup returns CDR1 SGDLS and CDR2 YYNGEE.

The J gene is TRBJ2-5, the V gene TRBV5-1; 12 bases fit TRBD1. V dropped 4 bases and J dropped 5; count of bases not matched to a gene: 6. The length of the CDR3 is 15 residues. Germline V CDR1 and CDR2: SGHRS, YFSETQ. In DNA form, the CDR3 reads TGCGCCAGCAGCGTGGGACAGGGGGCACTTGAGACCCAGTACTTC. It codes for CASSVGQGALETQYF.

The chain combines TRBV2 with TRBJ1-5; D is unresolved. Trimming shortened V by 7 bases and J by 0 bases, and 7 bases separated the two germline ends. This CDR3 spans 13 amino acids. Germline CDR1 is SNHLY and CDR2 is FYNNEI. This CDR3 reads CASTGYSNQPQHF. CDR3 nucleotide sequence: TGTGCCAGCACGGGGTATAGCAATCAGCCCCAGCATTTT. Full variable domain (remainder filled in from reference TRBV2 and TRBJ1-5): EPEVTQTPSHQVTQMGQEVILRCVPISNHLYFYWYRQILGQKVEFLVSFYNNEISEKSEIFDDQFSVERPDGSNFTLKIRSTKLEDSAMYFCASTGYSNQPQHFGDGTRLSIL.

This rearrangement joins TRBV30 to TRBJ1-2; D is undetermined. Per the germline V gene, CDR1 is GTSNPN and CDR2 is SVGIG (reference sequence). The V and J ends lost 6 bases and 3 bases respectively, with 20 bases between them. The CDR3 runs to 15 residues. CDR3 DNA sequence: TGTGCCTGCTATCAAGGGATGGGTAACGACTATGGCTACACCTTC. This codes for CACYQGMGNDYGYTF.

The J gene is TRBJ1-2, the V gene TRBV18; D uncertain. The V gene lost 2 bases and the J gene lost 0 bases, with 13 bases spanning the gap. The V gene's germline CDR1 is KGHSH and CDR2 LQKENI. CDR3 length: 16 residues. The CDR3 reads CASSPGNEGANYGYTF. CDR3 DNA sequence: TGTGCCAGCTCACCAGGGAATGAAGGTGCTAACTATGGCTACACCTTC. Supplemented by reference TRBV18 and TRBJ1-2, the full variable domain reads NAGVMQNPRHLVRRRGQEARLRCSPMKGHSHVYWYRQLPEEGLKFMVYLQKENIIDESGMPKERFSAEFPKEGPSILRIQQVVRGDSAAYFCASSPGNEGANYGYTFGSGTRLTVV.

The sample holds a few counts of this clone. The genes are TRBV12-5 and TRBJ2-5; TRBD2 matches 8 bases. CDR1 is LGHNT and CDR2 is FRNRAP in the germline V gene. The J segment lost 4 bases and the V segment lost 1 base, leaving 8 bases of the junction unmatched. The CDR3 has 16 amino acids. The CDR3 reads CASGLGGTRIPETQYF. The CDR3 DNA is TGTGCTAGTGGTTTGGGCGGGACTAGGATTCCAGAGACCCAGTACTTC.

The chain couples TRBV25-1 to TRBJ2-1; 7 bases agree with TRBD2. Germline V gives CDR1 MGHDK, CDR2 SYGVNS. J gave up 6 bases and V 9 bases, and 8 bases lay outside the gene matches. This CDR3 is built from 13 residues. The CDR3: CASRTSGSNEQFF. The CDR3 DNA reads TGTGCCAGTCGGACTAGTGGGTCCAATGAGCAGTTCTTC. The full variable domain, rest sourced from reference TRBV25-1 and TRBJ2-1, is EADIYQTPRYLVIGTGKKITLECSQTMGHDKMYWYQQDPGMELHLIHYSYGVNSTEKGDLSSESTVSRIRTEHFPLTLESARPSHTSQYLCASRTSGSNEQFFGPGTRLTVL.

This clone was counted a few times. The chain has TRBV7-3 and TRBJ2-1, with D perhaps TRBD1 or TRBD2 (6 bases each). The ends were cut back, 2 bases at V and 3 bases at J, with 11 bases in the middle. There are 15 residues in the CDR3. Germline CDR1 reads SGHTA; CDR2 reads FQGTGA. The CDR3 reads CASSLGGGGYNEQFF. The CDR3 region has the DNA TGTGCCAGCAGCTTAGGAGGGGGAGGCTACAATGAGCAGTTCTTC. The full variable domain, rest sourced from reference TRBV7-3 and TRBJ2-1, is GAGVSQTPSNKVTEKGKYVELRCDPISGHTALYWYRQSLGQGPEFLIYFQGTGAADDSGLPNDRFFAVRPEGSVSTLKIQRTERGDSAVYLCASSLGGGGYNEQFFGPGTRLTVL.

This chain connects TRBV29-1 to TRBJ1-1; D remains unclear. Trimming left V 4 bases short and J 0 bases short, with 9 bases between. Germline CDR1 and CDR2: SQVTM and ANQGSEA. This CDR3 region has 13 residues. CDR3 amino acids: CSVVYSMNTEAFF. In DNA form, the CDR3 reads TGCAGCGTTGTGTACAGCATGAACACTGAAGCTTTCTTT.

The V and J genes are TRBV6-6 and TRBJ2-6; the D gene is possibly TRBD2 (5 bases). CDR1 is MNHNY and CDR2 is SVGAGI in the germline V gene (reference sequence). Trimming removed 6 bases from V and 0 bases from J, with 12 bases in between. This CDR3 has 16 residues. Written as DNA, the CDR3 is TGTGCCAGCAGAAACGCGGGTGACTCTGGGGCCAACGTCCTGACTTTC. Translation: CASRNAGDSGANVLTF.

Only a few counts were recorded for this clone. The chain uses TRBV13 and TRBJ2-2, with D unclear. V lost 2 bases and J 5 bases, leaving 9 bases between the germline ends. The CDR3 has 14 residues. Per the germline V gene, CDR1 is PRHDT and CDR2 is FYEKMQ (reference sequence). The CDR3 is CASSLSLGTGELFF. In DNA, the CDR3 is TGTGCCAGCAGCTTATCCCTAGGTACCGGGGAGCTGTTTTTT.